The 25 T cell receptor beta chains below come from one sample, sequenced in a study of shared clonotypes between healthy human individuals. Assay: immunoSEQ multiplex PCR; the TCRdb copy retains only in-frame clones and omits some. The data contain about 490,000 clones, roughly 78% of them singletons. The sample consisted of PBMCs. These receptor sequences come from a woman between 40 and 55 years old in good health. Some clones in this sample may be carry-over from other donors' samples.

This clone showed up just once. The chain employs TRBV28 and TRBJ1-5; D is ambiguous. Trimming removed 5 bases at V and 7 bases at J, with 9 bases between. Germline V lookup: CDR1 MDHEN, CDR2 SYDVKM. This CDR3 region has 12 residues. CDR3: CASSQQPQPQHF. CDR3 DNA sequence: TGTGCCAGCAGTCAACAGCCGCAGCCCCAGCATTTT.

CDR3 loop: CASSPSGGRSSGANVLTF. For the CDR3, the DNA is TGTGCCAGCAGCCCCTCCGGAGGGAGATCTTCTGGGGCCAACGTCCTGACTTTC. The chain employs TRBV5-4 and TRBJ2-6, with D perhaps matching TRBD2 (6 bases). V dropped 4 bases and J dropped 1 base, with 18 bases sitting between them. This CDR3 comprises 18 residues. Looked up from germline, CDR1 is SGHNT and CDR2 is YYREEE (reference sequence).

V and J are TRBV5-1 and TRBJ2-7; 9 nucleotides match TRBD1. V gave up 2 bases and J gave up 4 bases; unmatched junction bases: 7. CDR1 SGHRS and CDR2 YFSETQ come from the germline V gene. This CDR3 contains 15 residues. The CDR3 sequence: CASSFTGGDIYEQYF. CDR3 nucleotide sequence: TGCGCCAGCAGCTTTACAGGGGGCGATATTTACGAGCAGTACTTC.

This chain joins TRBV5-6 and TRBJ2-7; possible D gene TRBD2, 6 bases. Between the trimmed V and J ends, which lost 4 bases and 3 bases, there was a span of 14 bases. Germline V gene lookup returns CDR1 SGHDT and CDR2 YYEEEE. The CDR3 covers 14 residues. As DNA, the CDR3 is TGTGCCAGCAGCCCCCGACCTAGCGACTACGAGCAGTACTTC. Translating it yields CASSPRPSDYEQYF.

The rearrangement joins TRBV5-4 to TRBJ2-3, with unresolved D. The length of the CDR3 is 14 residues. CDR1 is SGHNT, CDR2 YYREEE, per germline (reference sequence). Trimming stripped 2 bases from V and 5 bases from J, with 12 bases between. The CDR3 DNA reads TGTGCCAGCAGCTTTACTATCGTTGGAGATACGCAGTATTTT. This translates into CASSFTIVGDTQYF.

This chain uses TRBV5-4 with TRBJ2-7; 7 bases match TRBD2. Germline values: CDR1 SGHNT, CDR2 YYREEE (reference sequence). The length of the CDR3 is 15 residues. Unmatched junction bases numbered 8, after V lost 1 base and J lost 4 bases. The CDR3 coding sequence is TGTGCCAGCAGCTTGAGAACGATGGGGGGGTACGAGCAGTACTTC. As protein: CASSLRTMGGYEQYF.

The rearrangement joins TRBV7-3 to TRBJ2-1; 8 nucleotides line up with TRBD2. Germline trimming cut 0 bases from V and 1 base from J; bases unmatched to any gene: 2. The CDR3 has 16 amino acids. CDR1 and CDR2 from the germline V gene are SGHTA and FQGTGA. This CDR3 is CASSLTSGTSYNEQFF. The CDR3 coding sequence is TGTGCCAGCAGCTTAACTAGCGGGACATCCTACAATGAGCAGTTCTTC.

V gene TRBV7-2 combines with J gene TRBJ1-2; D is undetermined. The CDR3 runs 14 residues. With 1 base removed from V and 4 bases from J, the gap between germline ends came to 10 bases. Per germline, CDR1 SGHTA and CDR2 FQGNSA. CDR3 DNA sequence: TGTGCCAGCAGCTTAGAGCGGACGGTCTATGGCTACACCTTC. Translation gives CASSLERTVYGYTF.

The chain couples TRBV5-1 to TRBJ2-3, with 11 bases identical to TRBD1. Germline lookup yields CDR1 SGHRS and CDR2 YFSETQ. This CDR3 spans 15 amino acids. V dropped 4 bases and J dropped 4; count of bases not matched to a gene: 5. The CDR3 DNA is TGCGCCAGCAGCCAGGACAGGGGGCGGTCAGATACGCAGTATTTT. It translates to CASSQDRGRSDTQYF.

The rearrangement links TRBV6-6 to TRBJ1-1, with 7 bases matching TRBD1. V trimming: 6 bases; J trimming: 2 bases; junction bases outside the gene matches: 6. The CDR3 is 14 amino acids. In germline, CDR1 is MNHNY, CDR2 SVGAGI (reference sequence). The CDR3 spells CASRVGQTNTEAFF. CDR3 nucleotide sequence: TGTGCCAGCAGGGTGGGACAGACCAACACTGAAGCTTTCTTT.

The CDR3 sequence is CASTRDEITEAFF. In nucleotides, the CDR3 is TGTGCCAGTACTCGGGACGAAATCACTGAAGCTTTCTTT. The V gene is TRBV19, the J gene TRBJ1-1, with D possibly being TRBD1 (5 bases). The CDR3 loop spans 13 amino acids. Germline values: CDR1 LNHDA, CDR2 SQIVND (reference sequence). Trimming removed 7 bases from V and 4 bases from J, with 13 bases in between.

CDR3 coding DNA: TGTGCCAGCAGTTTAAATTGGGCGGGGCTCTCTTCGGATGAGCAGTTCTTC. Residues: CASSLNWAGLSSDEQFF. V and J are TRBV27 and TRBJ2-1, with D perhaps TRBD2 (6 bases). The germline V gene encodes CDR1 MNHEY and CDR2 SMNVEV (reference sequence). CDR3 length equals 17 residues. Between the trimmed V and J ends, which lost 2 bases and 8 bases, there was a span of 22 bases.

As to this clone: Lacking the conserved final phenylalanine or tryptophan, this CDR3 likely reflects a read error. Because the CDR3's place on the DNA is in doubt, the DNA is left out and the CDR3 is given as listed by TCRdb. V is TRBV11-2 and J is TRBJ1-2; the D call in the table, TRBD1, was not verified against the DNA. The CDR3 totals 13 residues, both ends included. Germline CDR1 and CDR2: SGHAT and FQNNGV. This chain's CDR3 is CASSLEGWDRAHT.

The gene calls are TRBV19 and TRBJ2-7; weak D call: TRBD1 (5 bases). The CDR3 length is 14 residues. Germline CDR1 and CDR2: LNHDA and SQIVND (reference sequence). V was shortened by 5 bases and J by 2 bases, with 13 bases between the two germline ends. CDR3 DNA: TGTGCCAGTAGTTCCACGACAGCCCCCTACGAGCAGTACTTC. It codes for CASSSTTAPYEQYF.

The CDR3 coding sequence is TGCGCCAGCAGCCAAGGATTTAGGACAGGAACCCGAGATACGCAGTATTTT. The encoded protein is CASSQGFRTGTRDTQYF. This sequence joins TRBV4-1 and TRBJ2-3; TRBD1 aligns across 7 bases. This CDR3 spans 17 amino acids. The J segment lost 5 bases and the V segment lost 1 base, leaving 12 bases of the junction unmatched. Germline values: CDR1 MGHRA, CDR2 YSYEKL.

This sequence joins TRBV5-1 and TRBJ2-1; no clear D gene. Trimming removed 0 bases at V and 5 bases at J, with 3 bases between. Germline CDR1 reads SGHRS; CDR2 reads YFSETQ. This CDR3 spans 12 amino acids. The chain's CDR3 is CASSLVHNEQFF. Written as DNA, the CDR3 is TGCGCCAGCAGCTTGGTCCACAATGAGCAGTTCTTC.

V is TRBV29-1 and J is TRBJ1-4; TRBD1 matches at 7 bases. Germline V gene sequence: CDR1 SQVTM, CDR2 ANQGSEA. With V trimmed by 6 bases and J by 5 bases, 9 bases remained unmatched. The CDR3 sequence is 14 residues long. The CDR3 spells CSVQLGQSNEKLFF. Here the CDR3 DNA reads TGCAGCGTCCAACTGGGACAGTCGAATGAAAAACTGTTTTTT.

V and J are TRBV27 and TRBJ1-3; the D gene is possibly TRBD1 (6 bases). Germline CDR1 and CDR2: MNHEY and SMNVEV (reference sequence). With 5 bases removed from V and 4 bases from J, the gap between germline ends came to 12 bases. The CDR3 contains 14 residues. The CDR3 region is CASSRTAGGNTIYF. Written as DNA, the CDR3 is TGTGCCAGCAGTCGGACAGCCGGGGGAAACACCATATATTTT.

The chain couples TRBV15 to TRBJ2-7; perhaps TRBD2 as D (6 bases). CDR3 length equals 15 residues. V shed 0 bases and J shed 2 bases, with 11 bases lying between them. CDR1 LNHNV and CDR2 YYDKDF come from the germline V gene (reference sequence). The CDR3 region is CATSRELGGPYEQYF. CDR3 in DNA: TGTGCCACCAGCAGAGAGTTAGGAGGGCCCTACGAGCAGTACTTC. The entire variable domain, with the rest obtained from reference TRBV15 and TRBJ2-7, is as follows: DAMVIQNPRYQVTQFGKPVTLSCSQTLNHNVMYWYQQKSSQAPKLLFHYYDKDFNNEADTPDNFQSRRPNTSFCFLDIRSPGLGDTAMYLCATSRELGGPYEQYFGPGTRLTVT.

The V gene is TRBV2, the J gene TRBJ2-3; D is uncertain. The germline V gene encodes CDR1 SNHLY and CDR2 FYNNEI. V gave up 7 bases and J gave up 6 bases, with 14 bases separating them. The CDR3 runs 13 residues. The CDR3 region has the DNA TGTGCCAGCACCCCTCTACTACCCGATACGCAGTATTTT. As protein: CASTPLLPDTQYF.

This clone has only one observation. The chain has TRBV6-6 and TRBJ2-1; no firm D call. Germline CDR1 and CDR2: MNHNY and SVGAGI (reference sequence). Trimming stripped 0 bases from V and 0 bases from J, with 3 bases between. CDR3 length: 14 residues. CDR3 region: CASSYSYSYNEQFF. DNA of the CDR3: TGTGCCAGCAGTTACTCGTACTCCTACAATGAGCAGTTCTTC.

The chain combines TRBV2 with TRBJ2-4, with D unresolved. Trimming left V 6 bases short and J 0 bases short, with 9 bases between. The germline CDR1 and CDR2 sequences are SNHLY and FYNNEI. CDR3 size: 14 residues. As DNA, the CDR3 is TGTGCCAGCAGCCTAAGAGAAGCCAAAAACATTCAGTACTTC. This translates into CASSLREAKNIQYF.

This chain joins TRBV18 and TRBJ1-2, with 8 bases that match TRBD1. The V gene's germline CDR1 is KGHSH and CDR2 LQKENI. The V and J ends lost 1 base and 6 bases, in that order; junction bases with no gene match: 7. CDR3 length equals 15 residues. The CDR3, as DNA: TGTGCCAGCTCACCACAACGACAGGGGAGGGATGGCTACACCTTC. Translation: CASSPQRQGRDGYTF.

Turning to this clone: Other DNA sequences within the sample encode an identical CDR3. V gene TRBV7-3 combines with J gene TRBJ2-3; D unresolved. The germline CDR1 and CDR2 sequences are SGHTA and FQGTGA. The CDR3 totals 12 residues. The V end lost 1 base, the J end lost 1 base, and 0 bases lay between the germline ends. CDR3 in amino acids: CASSLSTDTQYF. CDR3 bases: TGTGCCAGCAGCTTAAGCACAGATACGCAGTATTTT.

As to this clone: In the same sample, other DNA sequences code for this CDR3. This chain links TRBV7-2 with TRBJ2-7; TRBD2 matches at 10 bases. Germline loops: CDR1 SGHTA, CDR2 FQGNSA. The CDR3 contains 14 residues. V dropped 5 bases and J dropped 3; count of bases not matched to a gene: 4. Here the CDR3 reads CASSLRTSGYEQYF. DNA for the CDR3: TGTGCCAGCAGCCTAAGGACTAGCGGCTACGAGCAGTACTTC.